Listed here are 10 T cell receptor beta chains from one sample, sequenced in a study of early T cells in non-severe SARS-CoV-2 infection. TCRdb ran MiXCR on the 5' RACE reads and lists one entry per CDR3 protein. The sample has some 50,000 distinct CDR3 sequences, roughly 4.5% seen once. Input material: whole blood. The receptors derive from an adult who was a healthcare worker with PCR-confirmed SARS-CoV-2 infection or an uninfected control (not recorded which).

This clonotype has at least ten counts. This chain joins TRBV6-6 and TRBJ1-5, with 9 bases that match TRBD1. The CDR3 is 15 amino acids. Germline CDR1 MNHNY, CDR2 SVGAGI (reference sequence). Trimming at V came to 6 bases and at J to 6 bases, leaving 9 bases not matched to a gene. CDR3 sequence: CASSRTGEGGQPQHF. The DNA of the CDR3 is TGTGCCAGCAGCCGGACAGGGGAGGGTGGTCAGCCCCAGCATTTT.

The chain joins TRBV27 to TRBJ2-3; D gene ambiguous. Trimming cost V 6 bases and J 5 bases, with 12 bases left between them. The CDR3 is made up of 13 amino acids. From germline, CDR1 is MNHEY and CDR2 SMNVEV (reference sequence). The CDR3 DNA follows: TGTGCCAGCAGCAATTACCCTCAAGATACGCAGTATTTT. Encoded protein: CASSNYPQDTQYF.

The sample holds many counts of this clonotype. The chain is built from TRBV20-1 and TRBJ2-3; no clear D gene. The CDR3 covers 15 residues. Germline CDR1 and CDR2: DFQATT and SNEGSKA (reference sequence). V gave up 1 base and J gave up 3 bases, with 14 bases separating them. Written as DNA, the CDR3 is TGCAGTGCTAGAGGCGGCAAACTGGAGACAGATACGCAGTATTTT. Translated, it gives CSARGGKLETDTQYF.

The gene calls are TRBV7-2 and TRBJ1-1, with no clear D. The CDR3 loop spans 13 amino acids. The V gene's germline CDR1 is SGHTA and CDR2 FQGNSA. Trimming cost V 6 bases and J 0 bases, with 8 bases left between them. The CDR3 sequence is CASRLDLNTEAFF. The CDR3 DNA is TGTGCCAGCAGGCTCGACTTGAACACTGAAGCTTTCTTT.

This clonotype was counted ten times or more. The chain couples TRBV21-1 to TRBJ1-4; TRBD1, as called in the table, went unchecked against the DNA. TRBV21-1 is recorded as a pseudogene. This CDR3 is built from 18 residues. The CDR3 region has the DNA TGTGCCAGCAGCTGGACAGCCACGTCTTCCTCCATTCTCGAAAAACTGTTTTTT. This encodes CASSWTATSSSILEKLFF.

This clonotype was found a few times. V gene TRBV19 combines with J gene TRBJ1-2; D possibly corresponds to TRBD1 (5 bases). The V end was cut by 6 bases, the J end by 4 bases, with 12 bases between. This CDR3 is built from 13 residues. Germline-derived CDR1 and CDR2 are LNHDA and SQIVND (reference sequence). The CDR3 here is CASSLRGVYGYTF. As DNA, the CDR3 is TGTGCCAGTAGCCTGCGGGGGGTCTATGGCTACACCTTC.

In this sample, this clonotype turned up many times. The CDR3 nucleotides read TGTGCCAGCAGCCCCGGGGGAATCTCGGGGGCTTTCTTT. Protein sequence: CASSPGGISGAFF. The gene calls are TRBV14 and TRBJ1-1; weak D call: TRBD1 (5 bases). V was pared by 4 bases and J by 11 bases, with 17 bases between. Germline CDR1 reads SGHDN; CDR2 reads FVKESK. There are 13 residues in the CDR3.

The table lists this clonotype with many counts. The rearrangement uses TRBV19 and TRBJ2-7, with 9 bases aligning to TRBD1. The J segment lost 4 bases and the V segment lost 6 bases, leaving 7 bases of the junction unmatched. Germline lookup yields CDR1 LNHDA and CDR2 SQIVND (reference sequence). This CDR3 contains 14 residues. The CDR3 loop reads CASSPWDRAYEQYF. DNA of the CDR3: TGTGCCAGTAGCCCTTGGGACAGGGCGTACGAGCAGTACTTC.

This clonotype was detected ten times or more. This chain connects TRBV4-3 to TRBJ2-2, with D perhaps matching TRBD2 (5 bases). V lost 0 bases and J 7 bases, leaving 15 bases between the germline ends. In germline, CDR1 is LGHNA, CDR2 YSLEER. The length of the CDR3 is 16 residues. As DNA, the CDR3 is TGCGCCAGCAGCCAAGATAGGAGGCCGGGCCTCGGGGAGCTGTTTTTT. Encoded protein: CASSQDRRPGLGELFF.

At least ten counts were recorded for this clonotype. CDR3 sequence reads: CSAPQGLFTDTQYF. The CDR3 bases are TGCAGTGCCCCCCAGGGGCTGTTCACAGATACGCAGTATTTT. The rearrangement links TRBV20-1 to TRBJ2-3; a weak D match, TRBD1 (6 bases). V was pared by 6 bases and J by 2 bases, with 15 bases between. This CDR3 has 14 residues. Germline CDR1 is DFQATT and CDR2 is SNEGSKA (reference sequence).